This is a list of T cell receptor beta chains from one sample in a study of identical twins. Via MiXCR, TCRdb re-called the 5' RACE reads, giving one row per CDR3 protein. The data hold under 350,000 distinct CDR3 sequences, with around 9.7% observed a single time. This sample also appeared in a second study, on yellow fever vaccine responses in identical twins.

Sample: CD8+ T cells sorted from blood. The source of these receptors is a woman aged 18-30 years in good health. The CDR3 runs from the conserved cysteine through the conserved F or W. D genes are given only for firm matches. Size values are once, few and many counts, or a class for expanded clones, and some rows have none.

>TRBV10-2|TRBJ2-7|NA|many
CASRNRDNYEQYF
TGCGCCAGCAGAAACCGGGACAACTACGAGCAGTACTTC
>TRBV7-8|TRBJ2-7|NA|few
CASSLEWGQGYEQYF
TGTGCCAGCAGCTTAGAGTGGGGCCAGGGCTACGAGCAGTACTTC
>TRBV3-1|TRBJ2-1|NA|many
CASSQMPRGALNEQFF
TGTGCCAGCAGCCAAATGCCCCGGGGGGCGCTCAATGAGCAGTTCTTC
>TRBV20-1|TRBJ2-1|TRBD1|few
CSAPTDRGDYNEQFF
TGCAGTGCTCCGACGGACAGGGGGGACTACAATGAGCAGTTCTTC
>TRBV7-9|TRBJ1-4|NA|few
CASSPRDQDNEKLFF
TGTGCCAGCAGCCCCCGGGACCAAGATAATGAAAAACTGTTTTTT
>TRBV20-1|TRBJ2-1|NA|NA
CSARDRDWTYNEQFF
TGCAGTGCTAGAGACCGGGACTGGACCTACAATGAGCAGTTCTTC
>TRBV10-3|TRBJ2-7|TRBD1|NA
CAISELSTGTGGASGAYEQYF
TGTGCCATCAGTGAGTTGTCGACCGGGACAGGGGGCGCAAGTGGCGCTTACGAGCAGTACTTC
>TRBV3-1|TRBJ2-1|TRBD2|NA
CASQTSGRAPNEQFF
TGTGCCAGCCAAACTAGCGGGAGGGCCCCCAATGAGCAGTTCTTC
>TRBV3-1|TRBJ2-1|TRBD2|NA
CASNHGTSGPYYNEQFF
TGTGCCAGCAACCACGGGACTAGCGGACCATACTACAATGAGCAGTTCTTC
>TRBV20-1|TRBJ2-5|NA|NA
CSARSLWVDQETQYF
TGCAGTGCTAGGAGCCTTTGGGTCGACCAAGAGACCCAGTACTTC
>TRBV6-2/TRBV6-3|TRBJ2-1|NA|NA
CASSYNPKGGYNEQFF
TGTGCCAGCAGTTATAATCCTAAGGGTGGCTACAATGAGCAGTTCTTC
>TRBV28|TRBJ1-5|NA|few
CASKTLFPLPSQPQHF
TGTGCCAGCAAAACTTTATTCCCGCTACCCAGTCAGCCCCAGCATTTT
>TRBV7-3|TRBJ2-5|TRBD1|NA
CASSLSSAGGETQYF
TGTGCCAGCAGCTTAAGCTCGGCAGGGGGAGAGACCCAGTACTTC
>TRBV24-1|TRBJ2-2|NA|many
CATSRGNDAGELFF
TGTGCCACCAGTCGGGGTAATGACGCCGGGGAGCTGTTTTTT
>TRBV2|TRBJ1-6|NA|NA
CASSEGAGWNSPLHF
TGTGCCAGCAGTGAAGGGGCAGGGTGGAATTCACCCCTCCACTTT
>TRBV10-3|TRBJ2-7|NA|NA
CAISTASSYEQYF
TGTGCCATCAGCACGGCGAGCTCCTACGAGCAGTACTTC
>TRBV7-9|TRBJ2-1|TRBD2|few
CASSPWTSGSYNEQFF
TGTGCCAGCAGCCCTTGGACTAGCGGATCCTACAATGAGCAGTTCTTC
>TRBV7-2|TRBJ2-7|NA|many
CASSLPQENLYEQYF
TGTGCCAGCAGCTTACCACAGGAGAATTTATACGAGCAGTACTTC
>TRBV7-8|TRBJ1-6|NA|many
CASSLKEAALNSPLHF
TGTGCCAGCAGCTTAAAAGAAGCGGCCCTGAATTCACCCCTCCACTTT
>TRBV20-1|TRBJ2-7|TRBD2|few
CSAPSGGTPYEQYF
TGCAGTGCCCCTAGCGGGGGGACCCCCTACGAGCAGTACTTC
>TRBV28|TRBJ2-3|TRBD2|few
CASSTLAEITDTQYF
TGTGCCAGCAGTACACTAGCGGAGATCACAGATACGCAGTATTTT
>TRBV30|TRBJ2-4|NA|few
CAWMTGAIAKNIQYF
TGTGCCTGGATGACCGGGGCCATAGCCAAAAACATTCAGTACTTC
>TRBV19|TRBJ2-1|NA|many
CASSDLPSSYNEQFF
TGTGCCAGTAGCGACTTGCCCAGCTCCTACAATGAGCAGTTCTTC
>TRBV4-3|TRBJ2-7|TRBD2|many
CASSQDPSGIYEQYF
TGCGCCAGCAGCCAAGATCCTAGCGGGATCTACGAGCAGTACTTC
>TRBV20-1|TRBJ2-5|TRBD2|few
CSARLAGEETQYF
TGCAGTGCCCGACTAGCGGGAGAAGAGACCCAGTACTTC
>TRBV28|TRBJ2-1|NA|NA
CASRKDSAFEQFF
TGTGCCAGCAGAAAGGACAGCGCTTTTGAGCAGTTCTTC
>TRBV5-1|TRBJ2-5|NA|NA
CASSPENEETQYF
TGCGCCAGCAGCCCGGAGAACGAAGAGACCCAGTACTTC
>TRBV29-1|TRBJ2-7|TRBD1|few
CSVGTGGAYEQYF
TGCAGCGTTGGGACAGGGGGCGCCTACGAGCAGTACTTC
>TRBV7-9|TRBJ2-7|NA|NA
CATQGWGDTYEQYF
TGTGCCACCCAGGGCTGGGGGGATACCTACGAGCAGTACTTC
>TRBV6-4|TRBJ2-5|TRBD1|NA
CASSAGTGATETQYF
TGTGCCAGCAGTGCAGGGACAGGGGCTACGGAGACCCAGTACTTC
>TRBV29-1|TRBJ1-1|NA|NA
CSAGQGSEAFF
TGCAGCGCCGGCCAGGGGAGTGAAGCTTTCTTT
>TRBV4-3|TRBJ2-7|NA|many
CASSQERSWYEQYF
TGCGCCAGCAGCCAAGAGCGAAGTTGGTACGAGCAGTACTTC
>TRBV18|TRBJ2-2|NA|NA
CASPGTSGELFF
TGTGCCAGCCCGGGGACGTCCGGGGAGCTGTTTTTT
>TRBV6-2/TRBV6-3|TRBJ2-5|TRBD1|few
CASSYSKYGQGESETQYF
TGTGCCAGCAGTTACTCGAAATACGGACAGGGTGAATCGGAGACCCAGTACTTC
>TRBV27|TRBJ2-2|NA|few
CASSRTAGTGELFF
TGTGCCAGCAGTCGGACAGCCGGCACCGGGGAGCTGTTTTTT
>TRBV29-1|TRBJ2-3|NA|NA
CSVEVWQSSATAPTDTQYF
TGCAGCGTTGAGGTGTGGCAGTCTAGCGCCACTGCCCCCACAGATACGCAGTATTTT
>TRBV10-3|TRBJ1-5|NA|NA
CAISESVGMGSNQPQHF
TGTGCCATCAGTGAGTCTGTAGGAATGGGCAGCAATCAGCCCCAGCATTTT
>TRBV11-1|TRBJ2-5|NA|few
CASSHLRAQETQYF
TGTGCCAGCAGCCACCTGAGGGCCCAAGAGACCCAGTACTTC
>TRBV6-6|TRBJ1-2|NA|NA
CATRTGPNYGYTF
TGTGCCACCCGGACGGGACCTAACTATGGCTACACCTTC
>TRBV12-3/TRBV12-4|TRBJ2-1|NA|few
CASNHRDSLYNEQFF
TGTGCCAGCAATCACAGAGACTCTCTTTACAATGAGCAGTTCTTC
>TRBV20-1|TRBJ2-1|TRBD2|NA
CSARDTSGGPHRQFF
TGCAGTGCTAGAGATACTAGCGGGGGTCCACATCGGCAGTTCTTC
>TRBV29-1|TRBJ2-1|TRBD1|NA
CSVRGSRAYNEQFF
TGCAGCGTCAGGGGGTCAAGAGCCTACAATGAGCAGTTCTTC
>TRBV15|TRBJ2-7|TRBD1|NA
CATSTSLDRARHF
TGTGCCACCAGCACCTCCTTGGACAGGGCTCGACATTTC
>TRBV27|TRBJ2-3|NA|NA
CASSYLLGGGPDTQYF
TGTGCCAGCAGTTACCTTCTGGGGGGGGGCCCAGATACGCAGTATTTT
>TRBV7-9|TRBJ2-5|TRBD2|few
CASSSLAGGETQYF
TGTGCCAGCAGCTCTCTAGCGGGGGGGGAGACCCAGTACTTC
>TRBV7-8|TRBJ2-1|TRBD1|few
CASSLGTGTGVWEQFF
TGTGCCAGCAGCTTAGGTACCGGGACAGGGGTGTGGGAGCAGTTCTTC
>TRBV6-1|TRBJ2-3|TRBD2|few
CASSEGTSGYITADTQYF
TGTGCCAGCAGTGAAGGCACTAGCGGGTATATTACCGCAGATACGCAGTATTTT
>TRBV2|TRBJ2-1|TRBD1|few
CASSGDRMGSYNEQFF
TGTGCCAGCAGTGGGGACAGGATGGGCTCCTACAATGAGCAGTTCTTC
>TRBV29-1|TRBJ2-5|TRBD1|many
CSVEGQGVETQYF
TGCAGCGTTGAAGGACAGGGTGTGGAGACCCAGTACTTC
>TRBV6-4|TRBJ2-1|TRBD2|NA
CASSESAGAYNEQFF
TGTGCCAGCAGTGAATCAGCGGGAGCCTACAATGAGCAGTTCTTC
>TRBV4-2|TRBJ2-7|TRBD2|few
CASSPHGGAELEGEQYF
TGTGCCAGCAGCCCCCACGGGGGGGCTGAGCTTGAGGGCGAGCAGTACTTC
>TRBV29-1|TRBJ2-1|TRBD2|many
CSVREGSYNEQFF
TGCAGCGTTAGGGAGGGGTCCTACAATGAGCAGTTCTTC